Sequencing of this TCR beta chain was carried out in a study of tumor-infiltrating lymphocytes in localized non-small cell lung cancer. Study-level background: Each patient gave resected tumor and non-adjacent uninvolved lung tissue. The study's findings and limits: No T-cell fraction difference was seen between IM1 and IM2 tumors. Different pieces of the same tissue went to different assays, confounding technical variation with intratumor heterogeneity.

J lost 5 bases, V lost 1 base, and 6 bases had no gene match. This CDR3 is built from 15 residues. The germline V gene encodes CDR1 ENHRY and CDR2 SYGVKD. Profiling relied on immunoSEQ multiplex PCR, and the TCRdb table lists in-frame clones only, not all of them. The repertoire holds roughly 10,000 clones, with roughly 79% as singletons. As concerns this clone: As yet, its antigen is unknown.

This chain links TRBV10-3 with TRBJ2-7; 9 nucleotides match TRBD1. The sample comprised uninvolved lung tissue not adjacent to the tumor. This receptor was identified in a human donor with non-small cell lung cancer. In nucleotides, the CDR3 is TGTGCCATCAGTGAGTTCGGACAGGGGATTAACGAGCAGTACTTC. Its translation: CAISEFGQGINEQYF.